These T cell receptor beta chains were read from a single sample in a study of cytomegalovirus exposure and HLA in healthy donors. Produced via immunoSEQ multiplex PCR; TCRdb's table is partial and in-frame only. The sample yields tens of thousands of clones, over 85% seen once. Source material: PBMCs. The receptor source for this set is a woman aged 18-29 years in good health and CMV-seronegative. Each CDR3 is given with its conserved first and last residue. D genes are given only for firm matches. Part of the rows lack a size; the others show once, few, many or a class for expanded clones.

j_call v_call d_call cdr3_length clone_size cdr3_aa cdr3_nt
TRBJ1-3 TRBV28 NA 13 NA CASREAGSGSIYF TGTGCCAGCAGAGAAGCAGGGTCCGGGTCCATATATTTT
TRBJ2-7 TRBV4-1 NA 17 NA CASSQVGLQPISYEQYF TGCGCCAGCAGCCAAGTGGGCCTACAGCCTATATCCTACGAGCAGTACTTC
TRBJ1-4 TRBV5-1 TRBD1 15 NA CASSGQGAGGEKLFF TGCGCCAGTAGTGGGCAGGGGGCCGGTGGTGAAAAACTGTTTTTT
TRBJ2-3 TRBV7-7 NA 13 once CASSSSYTDTQYF TGTGCTAGCAGCTCCAGTTACACAGATACGCAGTATTTT
TRBJ2-1 TRBV5-1 NA 12 once CASSFEHNEQFF TGCGCCAGCAGCTTCGAGCACAATGAGCAGTTCTTC
TRBJ2-1 TRBV2 NA 15 NA CASSGQTRPNNEQFF TGTGCCAGCAGTGGACAGACAAGACCAAACAATGAGCAGTTCTTC
TRBJ1-2 TRBV7-9 NA 15 NA CASGLLLGVFDGYTF TGTGCCAGCGGACTATTGTTGGGGGTTTTTGATGGCTACACCTTC
TRBJ1-3 TRBV7-9 NA 17 NA CASSPTDNDRTGNTIYF TGTGCCAGCAGCCCAACCGATAACGACAGAACTGGAAACACCATATATTTT
TRBJ1-1 TRBV27 NA 14 NA CASSLLSRTWDPFF TGTGCCAGCAGTTTGTTGTCGAGGACTTGGGATCCTTTCTTT
TRBJ1-1 TRBV5-6 TRBD1 16 NA CASSLVGTGYSGEAFF TGTGCCAGCAGCTTGGTCGGGACAGGGTATTCGGGTGAAGCTTTCTTT
TRBJ2-7 TRBV2 TRBD2 18 NA CASSEAGRGGAGGYEQYF TGTGCCAGCAGTGAAGCGGGCAGGGGTGGAGCGGGAGGGTACGAGCAGTACTTC
TRBJ2-7 TRBV18 TRBD2 16 NA CASSHSGTSGPYEQYF TGTGCCAGCTCACACAGCGGGACTAGCGGTCCCTACGAGCAGTACTTC
TRBJ2-6 TRBV13 NA 15 NA CASSFSGSGANVLTF TGTGCCAGCAGCTTCTCGGGCTCTGGGGCCAACGTCCTGACTTTC
TRBJ2-1 TRBV11-2 TRBD2 17 few CASSLDILGGSLNEQFF TGTGCCAGCAGCTTAGATATACTCGGCGGGAGTCTAAATGAGCAGTTCTTC
TRBJ2-7 TRBV5-1 NA 13 NA CASSWDNSYEQYF TGCGCCAGCAGTTGGGACAACTCCTACGAGCAGTACTTC
TRBJ1-1 TRBV5-4 NA 15 few CASSSGGRGNTEAFF TGTGCCAGCAGCTCGGGTGGGAGGGGGAACACTGAAGCTTTCTTT
TRBJ2-4 TRBV4-3 NA 20 NA CASSQDQGGGISGAKNIQYF TGCGCCAGCAGCCAAGATCAGGGAGGGGGAATATCGGGGGCCAAAAACATTCAGTACTTC
TRBJ1-2 TRBV5-1 NA 13 NA CASSFGTPQGYTF TGCGCCAGCAGCTTCGGGACACCTCAAGGCTACACCTTC
TRBJ2-7 TRBV19 TRBD1 13 NA CASSGTGRDEQYF TGTGCCAGTAGTGGGACAGGTCGGGACGAGCAGTACTTC
TRBJ2-3 TRBV12-5 TRBD2 15 NA CASGLMTSGTDTQYF TGTGCTAGTGGTTTGATGACTAGCGGCACAGATACGCAGTATTTT
TRBJ2-1 TRBV7-9 NA 17 NA CASSPYPSGPPDDEQFF TGTGCCAGCAGCCCCTACCCAAGCGGGCCCCCGGATGATGAGCAGTTCTTC
TRBJ2-3 TRBV7-9 NA 12 NA CASSLDYEAQYF TGTGCCAGCAGCTTAGACTACGAGGCGCAGTATTTT
TRBJ2-2 TRBV6-5 NA 13 NA CASSYSSAGELFF TGTGCCAGCAGTTACTCGAGTGCCGGGGAGCTGTTTTTT
TRBJ1-1 TRBV7-2 NA 16 NA CASSLRFRGQNTEAFF TGTGCCAGCAGCTTAAGGTTTAGGGGCCAGAACACTGAAGCTTTCTTT
TRBJ2-1 TRBV11-3 TRBD1 15 NA CASSSGTGGRNEQFF TGTGCCAGCAGCTCCGGGACAGGGGGTCGCAATGAGCAGTTCTTC
TRBJ2-7 TRBV7-6 NA 15 NA CASSLAVGADYEQYF TGTGCCAGCAGCTTAGCGGTGGGGGCCGACTACGAGCAGTACTTC
TRBJ2-1 TRBV5-1 TRBD2 14 NA CASSSDLAGGYEFF TGCGCCAGCAGCTCAGACTTAGCGGGAGGTTATGAGTTCTTC
TRBJ2-4 TRBV18 NA 12 NA CASSPEGNIQYF TGTGCCAGCTCCCCTGAGGGAAACATTCAGTACTTC
TRBJ2-7 TRBV25-1 TRBD1 15 NA CASRDDRGGLYEQYF TGTGCCAGCAGAGACGACAGGGGCGGATTGTACGAGCAGTACTTC
TRBJ2-5 TRBV21-1 NA 14 NA CASSRPGLQETQYF TGTGCCAGCAGCCGTCCGGGACTTCAAGAGACCCAGTACTTC
TRBJ2-7 TRBV28 NA 14 NA CASSNTGRTYEQYF TGTGCCAGCAGCAACACGGGGAGGACCTACGAGCAGTACTTC
TRBJ1-1 TRBV18 TRBD1 12 NA CASSRDSEEAFF TGTGCCAGCTCAAGGGACAGCGAAGAAGCTTTCTTT
TRBJ2-5 TRBV9 NA 15 NA CASSVDQASQETQYF TGTGCCAGCAGCGTAGACCAAGCGAGCCAAGAGACCCAGTACTTC
TRBJ2-4 TRBV7-8 NA 14 NA CASSPPSLIDIQYF TGTGCCAGCAGCCCCCCGTCTCTTATCGACATTCAGTACTTC
TRBJ1-1 TRBV2 NA 15 NA CASSEDKFLNTEAFF TGTGCCAGCAGTGAGGACAAGTTTTTGAACACTGAAGCTTTCTTT
TRBJ1-2 TRBV4-3 TRBD1 14 NA CASSQDTGVRGYTF TGCGCCAGCAGCCAAGATACAGGGGTTCGGGGCTACACCTTC
TRBJ1-1 TRBV23-1 TRBD1 19 once CASRSIDRTGWEVSTEAFF TGCGCCAGCAGATCAATCGATCGGACAGGGTGGGAGGTGAGCACTGAAGCTTTCTTT
TRBJ1-1 TRBV11-3 NA 13 NA CASRPQGYTEAFF TGTGCCAGCAGACCTCAGGGGTACACTGAAGCTTTCTTT
TRBJ2-2 TRBV28 TRBD2 16 NA CASSFEREGLTGELFF TGTGCCAGCAGTTTTGAGCGGGAGGGCCTTACCGGGGAGCTGTTTTTT
TRBJ2-7 TRBV18 NA 14 once CASSLDRSTYEQYF TGTGCCAGCTCACTAGACAGGTCTACCTACGAGCAGTACTTC
TRBJ2-1 TRBV11-1 TRBD2 15 NA CASSFRTSGYNEQFF TGTGCCAGCAGCTTCCGGACTAGCGGCTACAATGAGCAGTTCTTC
TRBJ2-7 TRBV5-1 TRBD2 15 NA CASSLASGGVYEQYF TGCGCCAGCAGCTTAGCTAGCGGGGGGGTCTACGAGCAGTACTTC
TRBJ2-7 TRBV27 TRBD2 14 NA CASSNSGEPYEQYF TGTGCCAGCAGCAACAGCGGGGAACCTTACGAGCAGTACTTC
TRBJ1-1 TRBV20-1 TRBD1 10 NA CSARGTGAFF TGCAGTGCTAGGGGGACAGGAGCTTTCTTT
TRBJ2-3 TRBV4-1 TRBD2 16 once CASSPGTSGYTDTQYF TGCGCCAGCAGCCCCGGGACTAGCGGGTACACAGATACGCAGTATTTT
TRBJ1-5 TRBV6-5 NA 14 NA CASSTRGHNQPQHF TGTGCCAGCAGCACTAGGGGACACAATCAGCCCCAGCATTTT
TRBJ2-7 TRBV4-1 TRBD2 15 NA CASSQQLAGSYEQYF TGCGCCAGCAGCCAACAACTAGCGGGGTCCTACGAGCAGTACTTC
TRBJ2-1 TRBV2 NA 14 NA CASSEATRNNEQFF TGTGCCAGCAGTGAAGCCACTAGAAACAATGAGCAGTTCTTC
TRBJ1-3 TRBV6-1 TRBD1 15 NA CASSERGQGENTIYF TGTGCCAGCAGTGAACGCGGACAGGGCGAAAACACCATATATTTT
TRBJ2-7 TRBV28 TRBD1 14 NA CASRETGTVREQYF TGTGCCAGCAGGGAAACCGGGACAGTCCGCGAGCAGTACTTC
TRBJ2-7 TRBV29-1 NA 12 NA CSVQSPAYEQYF TGCAGCGTTCAAAGTCCGGCCTACGAGCAGTACTTC
TRBJ2-1 TRBV5-6 TRBD1 15 NA CASSTPGQYYNEQFF TGTGCCAGCAGCACCCCGGGACAGTACTACAATGAGCAGTTCTTC
TRBJ2-2 TRBV29-1 NA 13 NA CSVVDSNTGELFF TGCAGCGTCGTGGACAGTAACACCGGGGAGCTGTTTTTT
TRBJ1-6 TRBV5-5 NA 15 NA CASSPTRPLGSPLHF TGTGCCAGCAGCCCGACAAGGCCCTTGGGCTCACCCCTCCACTTT
TRBJ2-7 TRBV6-6 TRBD2 15 NA CASSYREGRRYEQYF TGTGCCAGCAGTTACAGGGAGGGCCGGAGGTACGAGCAGTACTTC
TRBJ1-4 TRBV9 TRBD1 14 NA CASSARTGDEKLFF TGTGCCAGCAGCGCAAGGACAGGGGATGAAAAACTGTTTTTT
TRBJ1-5 TRBV19 TRBD1 15 once CASRRDRDGNQPQHF TGTGCCAGTAGACGGGACAGGGACGGCAATCAGCCCCAGCATTTT
TRBJ2-2 TRBV2 NA 18 NA CASSERAKRLDNTGELFF TGTGCCAGCAGTGAGCGAGCTAAAAGACTAGACAACACCGGGGAGCTGTTTTTT
TRBJ1-4 TRBV27 TRBD1 15 NA CASSVDRVGREKLFF TGTGCCAGCAGTGTAGACAGGGTAGGTAGGGAAAAACTGTTTTTT
TRBJ1-2 TRBV21-1 NA 13 NA CASRQGRLYGYTF TGTGCCAGCAGACAGGGGCGTCTTTATGGCTACACCTTC